This TCR beta chain was sequenced for a study of cytomegalovirus exposure and HLA in healthy donors. Across the whole study: The study placed approximately 81% of its roughly 400 genotyped donors in the Caucasian-associated ancestry cluster. Findings and limits, study-wide: The authors later found TCR association rates varying by HLA locus, with DRB1 most and HLA-C fewest.

After removal of 5 bases from V and 5 bases from J, the junction contained 7 bases not matched to a gene. The CDR3 has 15 amino acids. Germline assignment: CDR1 SNHLY and CDR2 FYNNEI. The primer mix had 60 Vbeta and 13 Jbeta primers. The protocol was immunoSEQ multiplex PCR, while the TCRdb copy is restricted to in-frame clones and leaves out a portion. This sample has 150,000 or so clones, with approximately 75% found just once. Though probably carrying unrecorded immune exposures, donors were nominally healthy at sampling. This clone has ten or more counts. The antigen is not known. The J gene is TRBJ2-5, the V gene TRBV2, with 11 positions matching TRBD1. This receptor was taken from a girl aged 10 to 17 in good health and CMV-seronegative. The sequenced material came from PBMCs. The CDR3 region is CASSRTGGSGETQYF. In nucleotides, the CDR3 is TGTGCCAGCAGTCGGACAGGGGGCAGTGGGGAGACCCAGTACTTC.